This T cell receptor (beta chain) originates from a study of control samples from healthy donors and cancer patients. Libraries were prepared by immunoSEQ multiplex PCR; TCRdb keeps only in-frame clonotypes and omits some of them. The sample has around 180,000 clones, 91% seen once. The source is a middle-aged woman in good health. Sequencing was done on a sample of blood.

The CDR3 nucleotides read TGTGCCAGCAGCTTACCCGACAATGAGCAGTTCTTC. Residues: CASSLPDNEQFF. The V gene is TRBV7-3, the J gene TRBJ2-1; no clear D. Germline V gene sequence: CDR1 SGHTA, CDR2 FQGTGA. V lost 2 bases and J 5 bases, leaving 4 bases between the germline ends. The CDR3 is 12 amino acids.